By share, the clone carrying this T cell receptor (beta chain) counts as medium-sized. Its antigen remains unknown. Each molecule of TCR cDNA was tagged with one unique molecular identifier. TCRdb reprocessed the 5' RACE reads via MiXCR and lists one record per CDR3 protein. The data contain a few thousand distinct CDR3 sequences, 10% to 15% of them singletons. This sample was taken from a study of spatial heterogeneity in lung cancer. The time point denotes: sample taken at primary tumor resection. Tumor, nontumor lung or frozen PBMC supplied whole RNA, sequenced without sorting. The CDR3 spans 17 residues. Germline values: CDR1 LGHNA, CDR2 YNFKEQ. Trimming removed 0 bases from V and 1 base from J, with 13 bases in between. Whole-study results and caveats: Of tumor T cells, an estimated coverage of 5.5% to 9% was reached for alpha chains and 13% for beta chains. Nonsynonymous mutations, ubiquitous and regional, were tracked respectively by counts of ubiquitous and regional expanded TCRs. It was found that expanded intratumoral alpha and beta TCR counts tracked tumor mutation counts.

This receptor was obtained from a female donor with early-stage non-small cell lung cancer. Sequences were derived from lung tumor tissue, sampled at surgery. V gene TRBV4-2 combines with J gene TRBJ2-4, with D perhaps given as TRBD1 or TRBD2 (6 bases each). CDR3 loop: CASSQDRLGGAKNIQYF. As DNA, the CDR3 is TGTGCCAGCAGCCAAGATAGGCTAGGGGGGGCCAAAAACATTCAGTACTTC.